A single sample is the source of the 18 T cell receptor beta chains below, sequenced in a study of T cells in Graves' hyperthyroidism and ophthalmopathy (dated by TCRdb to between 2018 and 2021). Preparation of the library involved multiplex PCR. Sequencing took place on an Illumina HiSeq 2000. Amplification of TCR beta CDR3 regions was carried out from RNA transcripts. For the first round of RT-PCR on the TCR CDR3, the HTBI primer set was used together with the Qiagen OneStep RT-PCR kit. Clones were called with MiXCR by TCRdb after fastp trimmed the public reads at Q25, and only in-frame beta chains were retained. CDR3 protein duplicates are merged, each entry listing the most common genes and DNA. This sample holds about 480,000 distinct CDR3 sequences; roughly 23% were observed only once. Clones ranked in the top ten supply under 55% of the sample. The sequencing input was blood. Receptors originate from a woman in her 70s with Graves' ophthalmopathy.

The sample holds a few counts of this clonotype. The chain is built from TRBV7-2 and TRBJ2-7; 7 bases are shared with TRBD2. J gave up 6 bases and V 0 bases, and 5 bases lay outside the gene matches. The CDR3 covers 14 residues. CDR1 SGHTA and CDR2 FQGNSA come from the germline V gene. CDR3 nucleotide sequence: TGTGCCAGCAGCTTAGCGTGGGAGGGTAGCGAGCAGTACTTC. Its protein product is CASSLAWEGSEQYF.

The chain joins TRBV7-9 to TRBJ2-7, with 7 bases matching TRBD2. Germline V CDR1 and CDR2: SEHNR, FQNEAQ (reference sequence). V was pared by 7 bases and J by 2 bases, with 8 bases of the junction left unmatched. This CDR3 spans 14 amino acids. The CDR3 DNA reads TGTGCCAGCACGGGGATGGGAGGGCCCTACGAGCAGTACTTC. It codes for CASTGMGGPYEQYF.

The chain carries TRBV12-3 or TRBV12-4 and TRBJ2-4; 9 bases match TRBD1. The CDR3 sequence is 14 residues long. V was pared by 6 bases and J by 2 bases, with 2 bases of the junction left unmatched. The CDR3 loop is CASRGQGPKNIQYF. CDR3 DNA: TGTGCCAGCAGGGGACAGGGCCCCAAAAACATTCAGTACTTC.

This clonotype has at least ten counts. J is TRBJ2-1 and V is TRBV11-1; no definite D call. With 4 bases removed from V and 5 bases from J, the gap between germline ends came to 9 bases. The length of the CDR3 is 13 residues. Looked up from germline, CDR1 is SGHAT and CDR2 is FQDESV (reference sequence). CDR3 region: CASSSPFHNEQFF. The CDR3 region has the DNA TGTGCCAGCAGCTCACCATTCCACAATGAGCAGTTCTTC.

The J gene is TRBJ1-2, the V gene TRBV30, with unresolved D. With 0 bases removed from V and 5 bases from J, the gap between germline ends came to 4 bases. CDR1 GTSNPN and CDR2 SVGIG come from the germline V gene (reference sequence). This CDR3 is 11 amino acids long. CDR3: CAWSVQYGYTF. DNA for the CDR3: TGTGCCTGGAGTGTACAGTATGGCTACACCTTC.

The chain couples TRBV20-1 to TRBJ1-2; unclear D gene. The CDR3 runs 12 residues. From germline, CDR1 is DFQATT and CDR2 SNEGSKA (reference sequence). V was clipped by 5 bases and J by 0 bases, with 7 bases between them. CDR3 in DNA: TGCAGTGCTTACAGAGCTAACTATGGCTACACCTTC. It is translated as CSAYRANYGYTF.

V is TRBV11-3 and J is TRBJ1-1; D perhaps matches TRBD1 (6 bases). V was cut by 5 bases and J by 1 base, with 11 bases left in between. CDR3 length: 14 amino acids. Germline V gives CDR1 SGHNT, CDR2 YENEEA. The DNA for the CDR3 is TGTGCCAGCAGCCCGAGACAGGCGAACACTGAAGCTTTCTTT. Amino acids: CASSPRQANTEAFF.

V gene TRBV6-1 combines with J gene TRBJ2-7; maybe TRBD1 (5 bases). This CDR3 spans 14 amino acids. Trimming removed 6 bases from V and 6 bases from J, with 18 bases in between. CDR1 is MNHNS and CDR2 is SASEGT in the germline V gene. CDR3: CASSHRSLLGEQYF. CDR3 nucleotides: TGTGCCAGCAGCCACAGGAGCCTATTGGGCGAGCAGTACTTC.

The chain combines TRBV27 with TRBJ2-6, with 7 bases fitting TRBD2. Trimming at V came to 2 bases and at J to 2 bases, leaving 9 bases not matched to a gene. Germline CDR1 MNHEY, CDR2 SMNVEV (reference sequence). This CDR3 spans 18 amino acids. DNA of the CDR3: TGTGCCAGCAGTTTACGACGGTGGGGGGGGACTGGGGCCAACGTCCTGACTTTC. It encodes CASSLRRWGGTGANVLTF.

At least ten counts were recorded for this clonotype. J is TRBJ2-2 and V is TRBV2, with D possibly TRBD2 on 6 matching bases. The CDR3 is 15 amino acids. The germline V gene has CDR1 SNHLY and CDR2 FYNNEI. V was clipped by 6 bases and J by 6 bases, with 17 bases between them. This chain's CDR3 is CASRPRLGPAGELFF. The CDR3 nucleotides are TGTGCCAGCAGGCCCCGACTAGGGCCTGCCGGGGAGCTGTTTTTT.

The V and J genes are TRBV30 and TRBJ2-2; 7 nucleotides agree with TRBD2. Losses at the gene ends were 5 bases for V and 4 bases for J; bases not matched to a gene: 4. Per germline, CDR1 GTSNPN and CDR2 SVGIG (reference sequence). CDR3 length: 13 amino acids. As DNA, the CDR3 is TGTGCCTGGTCGTGGGGGGGCACCGGGGAGCTGTTTTTT. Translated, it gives CAWSWGGTGELFF.

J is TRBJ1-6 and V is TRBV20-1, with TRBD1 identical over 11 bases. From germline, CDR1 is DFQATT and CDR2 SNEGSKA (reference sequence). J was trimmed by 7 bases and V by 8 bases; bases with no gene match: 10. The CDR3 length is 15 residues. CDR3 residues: CSLSPGTGGNSPLHF. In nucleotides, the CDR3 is TGCAGTTTGTCCCCCGGGACAGGGGGGAATTCACCCCTCCACTTT.

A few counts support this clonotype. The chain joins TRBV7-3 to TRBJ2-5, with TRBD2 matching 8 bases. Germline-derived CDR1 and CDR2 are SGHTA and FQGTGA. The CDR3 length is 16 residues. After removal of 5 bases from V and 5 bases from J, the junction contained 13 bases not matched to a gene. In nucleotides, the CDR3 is TGTGCCAGCAGCCTCGGCGGAGCGGGAGCTATGGAGACCCAGTACTTC. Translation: CASSLGGAGAMETQYF.

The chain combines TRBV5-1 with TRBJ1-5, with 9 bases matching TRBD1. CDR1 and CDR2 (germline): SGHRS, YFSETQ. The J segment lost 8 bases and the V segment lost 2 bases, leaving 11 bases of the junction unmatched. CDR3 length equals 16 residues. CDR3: CASSLGHGTGKEPQHF. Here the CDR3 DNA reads TGCGCCAGCAGCTTAGGCCACGGGACAGGGAAAGAGCCCCAGCATTTT.

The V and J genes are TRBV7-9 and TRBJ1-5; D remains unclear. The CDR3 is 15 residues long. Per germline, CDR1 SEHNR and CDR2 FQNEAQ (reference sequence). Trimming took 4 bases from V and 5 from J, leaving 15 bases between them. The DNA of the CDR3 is TGTGCCAGCAGCTCAGGAGGAGGCCGGGATCAGCCCCAGCATTTT. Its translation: CASSSGGGRDQPQHF. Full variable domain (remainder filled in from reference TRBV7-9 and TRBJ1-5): DTGVSQNPRHKITKRGQNVTFRCDPISEHNRLYWYRQTLGQGPEFLTYFQNEAQLEKSRLLSDRFSAERPKGSFSTLEIQRTEQGDSAMYLCASSSGGGRDQPQHFGDGTRLSIL.

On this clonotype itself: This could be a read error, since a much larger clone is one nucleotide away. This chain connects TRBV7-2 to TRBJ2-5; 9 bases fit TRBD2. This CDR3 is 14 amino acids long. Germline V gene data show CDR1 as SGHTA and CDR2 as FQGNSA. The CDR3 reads CANSNQAGGETQYF. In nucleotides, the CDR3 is TGTGCCAACAGCAATCAGGCGGGAGGGGAGACCCAGTACTTC.

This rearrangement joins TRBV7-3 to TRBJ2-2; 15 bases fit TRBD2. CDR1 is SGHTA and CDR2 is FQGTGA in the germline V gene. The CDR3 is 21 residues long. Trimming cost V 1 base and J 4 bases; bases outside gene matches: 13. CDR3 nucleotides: TGTGCCAGCAGCTTAAGCATCCGGGGACTAGCGGGAGGCCGGGGCACCGGGGAGCTGTTTTTT. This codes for CASSLSIRGLAGGRGTGELFF. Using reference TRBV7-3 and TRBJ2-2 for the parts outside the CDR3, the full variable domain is GAGVSQTPSNKVTEKGKYVELRCDPISGHTALYWYRQSLGQGPEFLIYFQGTGAADDSGLPNDRFFAVRPEGSVSTLKIQRTERGDSAVYLCASSLSIRGLAGGRGTGELFFGEGSRLTVL.

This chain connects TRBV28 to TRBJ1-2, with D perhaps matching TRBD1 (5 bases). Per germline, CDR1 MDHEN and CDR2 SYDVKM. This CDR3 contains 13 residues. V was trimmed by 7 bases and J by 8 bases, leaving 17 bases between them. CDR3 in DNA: TGTGCCAGCAACTGGGGCAGGGTGGAAGGCTACACCTTC. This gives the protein CASNWGRVEGYTF.